This TCR beta chain emerged from a study of blood T cell repertoires in COVID-19. Study-wide context: PBMCs, B-cell-depleted T cells, or T cells provided the cDNA or gDNA that made up the material.

Sequencing used immunoSEQ multiplex PCR; TCRdb keeps in-frame clones, though not all of them. Of about 370,000 clones in the sample, 70% to 90% were seen once. As concerns this clone: The same CDR3 arises from other DNA sequences in this sample as well.

The ends lost 6 bases at V and 2 bases at J; junction bases unmatched: 2. Germline CDR1 is ENHRY and CDR2 is SYGVKD. The CDR3 runs to 14 residues. The chain recombines TRBV10-3 with TRBJ2-2; 8 bases agree with TRBD1. The source of this sequence is a woman aged 30 to 39 with COVID-19, enrolled during active disease. The sample consisted of peripheral blood. The CDR3 region is CAISDRGNTGELFF. CDR3 in DNA: TGTGCCATCAGCGACAGGGGTAACACCGGGGAGCTGTTTTTT.